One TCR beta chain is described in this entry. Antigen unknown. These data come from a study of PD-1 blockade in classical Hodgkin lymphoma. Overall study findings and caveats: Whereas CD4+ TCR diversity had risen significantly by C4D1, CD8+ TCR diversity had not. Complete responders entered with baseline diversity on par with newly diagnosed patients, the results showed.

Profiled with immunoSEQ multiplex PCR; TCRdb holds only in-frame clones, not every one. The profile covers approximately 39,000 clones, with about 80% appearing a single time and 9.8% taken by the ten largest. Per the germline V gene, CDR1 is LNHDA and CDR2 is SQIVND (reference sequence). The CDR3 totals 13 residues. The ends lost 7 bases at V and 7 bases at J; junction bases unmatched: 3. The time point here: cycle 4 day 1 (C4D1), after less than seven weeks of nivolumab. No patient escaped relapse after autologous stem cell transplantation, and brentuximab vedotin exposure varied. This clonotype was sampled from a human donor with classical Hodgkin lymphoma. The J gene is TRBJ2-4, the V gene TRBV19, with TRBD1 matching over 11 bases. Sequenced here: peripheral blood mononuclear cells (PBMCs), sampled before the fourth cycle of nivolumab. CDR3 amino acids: CASTRDRGNIQYF. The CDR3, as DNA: TGTGCCAGTACCCGGGACAGGGGGAACATTCAGTACTTC.